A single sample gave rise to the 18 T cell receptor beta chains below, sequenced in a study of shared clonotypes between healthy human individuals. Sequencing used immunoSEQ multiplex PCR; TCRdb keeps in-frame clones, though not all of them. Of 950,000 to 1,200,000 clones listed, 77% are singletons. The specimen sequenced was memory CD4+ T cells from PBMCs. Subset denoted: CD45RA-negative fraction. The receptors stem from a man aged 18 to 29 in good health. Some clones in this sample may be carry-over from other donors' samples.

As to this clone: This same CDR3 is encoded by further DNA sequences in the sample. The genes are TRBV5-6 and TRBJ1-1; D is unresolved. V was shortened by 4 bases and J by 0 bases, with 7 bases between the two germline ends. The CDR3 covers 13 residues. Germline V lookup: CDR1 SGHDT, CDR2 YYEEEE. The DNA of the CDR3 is TGTGCCAGCAGCCGCAGGATGAACACTGAAGCTTTCTTT. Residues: CASSRRMNTEAFF. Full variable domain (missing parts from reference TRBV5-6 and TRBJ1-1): DAGVTQSPTHLIKTRGQQVTLRCSPKSGHDTVSWYQQALGQGPQFIFQYYEEEERQRGNFPDRFSGHQFPNYSSELNVNALLLGDSALYLCASSRRMNTEAFFGQGTRLTVV.

CDR3 region: CAIRREGLGDTQYF. CDR3 DNA: TGTGCCATCAGGCGGGAGGGCCTCGGAGATACGCAGTATTTT. This sequence joins TRBV10-3 and TRBJ2-3; 9 nucleotides line up with TRBD2. After removal of 6 bases from V and 5 bases from J, the junction contained 6 bases not matched to a gene. This CDR3 is built from 14 residues. Germline CDR1 is ENHRY and CDR2 is SYGVKD.

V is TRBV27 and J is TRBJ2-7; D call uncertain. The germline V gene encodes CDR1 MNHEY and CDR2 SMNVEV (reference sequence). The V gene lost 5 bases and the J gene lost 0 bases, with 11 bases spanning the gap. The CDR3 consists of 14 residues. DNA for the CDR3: TGTGCCAGCAGTGCCGGGCGCAGCTCCTACGAGCAGTACTTC. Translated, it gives CASSAGRSSYEQYF.

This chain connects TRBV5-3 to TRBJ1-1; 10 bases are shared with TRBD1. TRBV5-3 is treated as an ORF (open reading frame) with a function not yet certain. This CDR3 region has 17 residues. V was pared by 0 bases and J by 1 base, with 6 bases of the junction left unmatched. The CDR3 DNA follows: TGTGCCAGAAGCTTGGCGGACAGGGGGATTGGGAACACTGAAGCTTTCTTT. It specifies CARSLADRGIGNTEAFF.

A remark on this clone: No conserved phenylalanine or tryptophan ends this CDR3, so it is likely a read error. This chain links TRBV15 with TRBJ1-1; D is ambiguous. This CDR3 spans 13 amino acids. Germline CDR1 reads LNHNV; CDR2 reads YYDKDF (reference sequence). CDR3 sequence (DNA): TGTGCCATGTCTTTTACGGAGAACACTGAGGCTTTCCTT. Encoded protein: CAMSFTENTEAFL.

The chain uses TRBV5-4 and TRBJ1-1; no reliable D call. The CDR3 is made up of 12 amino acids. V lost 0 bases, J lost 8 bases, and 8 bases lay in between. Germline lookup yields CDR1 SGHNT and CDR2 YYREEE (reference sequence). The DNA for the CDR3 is TGTGCCAGCAGCTTGGTCGGCAGAGAAGCTTTCTTT. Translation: CASSLVGREAFF.

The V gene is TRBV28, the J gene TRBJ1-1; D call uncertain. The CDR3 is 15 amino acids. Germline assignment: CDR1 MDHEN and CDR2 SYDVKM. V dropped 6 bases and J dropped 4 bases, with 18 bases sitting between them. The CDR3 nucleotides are TGTGCCAGCAGCCAACCTATCACAAGGGCCACTGAAGCTTTCTTT. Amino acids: CASSQPITRATEAFF.

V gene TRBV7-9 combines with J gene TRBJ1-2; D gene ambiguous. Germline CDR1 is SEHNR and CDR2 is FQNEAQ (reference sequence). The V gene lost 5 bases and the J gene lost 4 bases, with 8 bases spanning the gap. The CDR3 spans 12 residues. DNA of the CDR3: TGTGCCAGCAGCCAGTTCCGCTATGGCTACACCTTC. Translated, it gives CASSQFRYGYTF.

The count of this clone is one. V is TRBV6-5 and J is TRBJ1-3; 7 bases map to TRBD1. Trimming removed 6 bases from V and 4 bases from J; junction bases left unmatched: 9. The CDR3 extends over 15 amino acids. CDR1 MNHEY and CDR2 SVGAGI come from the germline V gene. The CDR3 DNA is TGTGCCAGCAGGCAACAGGGGCTTGCCGGAAACACCATATATTTT. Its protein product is CASRQQGLAGNTIYF.

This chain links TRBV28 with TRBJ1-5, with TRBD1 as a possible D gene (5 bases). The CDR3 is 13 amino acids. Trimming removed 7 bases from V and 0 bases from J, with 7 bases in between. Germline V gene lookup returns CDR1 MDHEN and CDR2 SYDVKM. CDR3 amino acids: CASIGVSNQPQHF. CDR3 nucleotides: TGTGCCAGCATAGGGGTTAGCAATCAGCCCCAGCATTTT.

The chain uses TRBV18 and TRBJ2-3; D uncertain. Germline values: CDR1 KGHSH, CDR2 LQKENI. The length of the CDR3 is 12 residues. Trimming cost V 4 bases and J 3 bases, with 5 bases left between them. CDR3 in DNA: TGTGCCAGCTCACTAGGAACAGATACGCAGTATTTT. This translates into CASSLGTDTQYF.

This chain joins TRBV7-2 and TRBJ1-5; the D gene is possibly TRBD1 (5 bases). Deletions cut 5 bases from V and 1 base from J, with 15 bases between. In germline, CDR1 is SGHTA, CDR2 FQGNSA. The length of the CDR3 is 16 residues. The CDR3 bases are TGTGCCAGCAGCCAGTCGGGGGTGGGGAGCAATCAGCCCCAGCATTTT. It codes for CASSQSGVGSNQPQHF.

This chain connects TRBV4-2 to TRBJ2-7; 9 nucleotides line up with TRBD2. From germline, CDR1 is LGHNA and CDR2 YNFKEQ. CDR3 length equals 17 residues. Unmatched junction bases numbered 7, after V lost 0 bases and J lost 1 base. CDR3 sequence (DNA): TGTGCCAGCAGCCAAGAATTAGCGGGAGTCGCATCCTACGAGCAGTACTTC. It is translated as CASSQELAGVASYEQYF.

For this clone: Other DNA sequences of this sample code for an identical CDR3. The CDR3 protein is CASSSSQETQYF. DNA of the CDR3: TGTGCCAGCAGCTCCAGCCAAGAGACCCAGTACTTC. The rearrangement links TRBV28 to TRBJ2-5; D call uncertain. This CDR3 spans 12 amino acids. Trimming removed 6 bases at V and 1 base at J, with 6 bases between. Germline V CDR1 and CDR2: MDHEN, SYDVKM.

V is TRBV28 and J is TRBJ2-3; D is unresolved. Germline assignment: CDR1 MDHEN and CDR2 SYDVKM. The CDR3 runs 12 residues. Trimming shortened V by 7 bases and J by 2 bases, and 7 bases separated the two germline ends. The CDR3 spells CASTTPTDTQYF. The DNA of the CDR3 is TGTGCCAGCACCACTCCCACAGATACGCAGTATTTT.

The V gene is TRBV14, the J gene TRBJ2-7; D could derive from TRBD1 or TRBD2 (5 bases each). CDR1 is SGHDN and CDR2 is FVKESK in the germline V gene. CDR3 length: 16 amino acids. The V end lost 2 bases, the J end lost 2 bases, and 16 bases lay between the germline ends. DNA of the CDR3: TGTGCCAGCAGCCAACAACCACTACCGGGGCCCTACGAGCAGTACTTC. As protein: CASSQQPLPGPYEQYF.

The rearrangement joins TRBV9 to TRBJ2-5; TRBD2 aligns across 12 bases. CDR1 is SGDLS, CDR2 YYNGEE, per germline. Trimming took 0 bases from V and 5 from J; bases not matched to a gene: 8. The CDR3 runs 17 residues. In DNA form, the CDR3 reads TGTGCCAGCAGCGTAGGAGCTAGCGGGAGGGCCGGGGAGACCCAGTACTTC. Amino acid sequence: CASSVGASGRAGETQYF. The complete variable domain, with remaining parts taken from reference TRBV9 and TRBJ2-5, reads DSGVTQTPKHLITATGQRVTLRCSPRSGDLSVYWYQQSLDQGLQFLIQYYNGEERAKGNILERFSAQQFPDLHSELNLSSLELGDSALYFCASSVGASGRAGETQYFGPGTRLLVL.

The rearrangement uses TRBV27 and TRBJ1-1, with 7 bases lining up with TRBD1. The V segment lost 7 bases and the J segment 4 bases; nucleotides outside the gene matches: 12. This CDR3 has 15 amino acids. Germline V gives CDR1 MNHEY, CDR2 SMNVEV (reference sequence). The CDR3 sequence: CASTSAQGSVTEAFF. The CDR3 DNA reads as TGTGCCAGCACCTCCGCACAGGGGTCGGTCACTGAAGCTTTCTTT.